A single sample is the source of the 18 T cell receptor beta chains below, sequenced in a study of blood T cells in healthy people across ages. A sample-barcoded 5' primer and a J-beta primer mix were used in a second PCR of roughly 7 to 12 cycles. TCRdb analysed the 5' RACE reads with MiXCR anew, one entry per CDR3 protein. The repertoire holds around 1,900,000 distinct CDR3 sequences, with roughly 43% as singletons. The source material was blood. The receptors originated from a human donor in good health.

The table lists this clonotype with a few counts. This sequence joins TRBV6-4 and TRBJ1-2; the D is unclear. Trimming took off 0 bases at V and 7 bases at J, with 18 bases between the two ends. Germline assignment: CDR1 MRHNA and CDR2 SNTAGT. CDR3 length equals 16 residues. DNA of the CDR3: TGTGCCAGCAGTGACTCTGCAAAAACGGTCTTAGGTGGCTACACCTTC. This codes for CASSDSAKTVLGGYTF.

This clonotype was observed a few times. The chain links TRBV9 to TRBJ2-4; weak D call: TRBD1 (5 bases). The end of the DNA aligns better with TRBJ2-7, so the J call may be wrong. The CDR3 contains 14 residues. The V gene's germline CDR1 is SGDLS and CDR2 YYNGEE. CDR3 nucleotides: TGTGCCAGCAGCGAGGACAACGCTCCCTACGAGCAGTACTTC. Amino acid sequence: CASSEDNAPYEQYF.

In its sample, this clonotype was seen many times. The J gene is TRBJ2-3, the V gene TRBV6-5, with TRBD1 identical over 7 bases. The CDR3 has 18 residues. Germline CDR1 MNHEY, CDR2 SVGAGI. Germline trimming cut 5 bases from V and 6 bases from J; bases unmatched to any gene: 20. The CDR3 DNA reads TGTGCCAGCAGTCAATACATCCTGAGACAGGGTGATAATGATACGCAGTATTTT. This gives the protein CASSQYILRQGDNDTQYF.

The genes are TRBV20-1 and TRBJ1-3; D is possibly TRBD1 (5 bases). V gave up 2 bases and J gave up 4 bases, with 15 bases separating them. The CDR3 spans 15 residues. Germline V gene sequence: CDR1 DFQATT, CDR2 SNEGSKA (reference sequence). Written as DNA, the CDR3 is TGCAGTGCTAGACCTATTCTGGGGCAAGGAAACACCATATATTTT. Amino acids: CSARPILGQGNTIYF.

V gene TRBV15 combines with J gene TRBJ2-7; no definite D call. In germline, CDR1 is LNHNV, CDR2 YYDKDF (reference sequence). V gave up 2 bases and J gave up 3 bases, with 14 bases separating them. CDR3 size: 15 residues. For the CDR3, the DNA is TGTGCCACCAGCAGAAACACCGGGCCACTCTACGAGCAGTACTTC. It specifies CATSRNTGPLYEQYF.

The chain uses TRBV29-1 and TRBJ2-1; 8 nucleotides agree with TRBD1. The germline V gene encodes CDR1 SQVTM and CDR2 ANQGSEA. J gave up 1 base and V 1 base, and 9 bases lay outside the gene matches. This CDR3 has 17 residues. The CDR3 is CSVEAGTGYGSYNEQFF. CDR3 sequence (DNA): TGCAGCGTTGAAGCGGGGACAGGTTATGGGTCCTACAATGAGCAGTTCTTC.

The chain is built from TRBV11-2 and TRBJ2-5; 8 bases match TRBD2. The CDR3 has 16 amino acids. Trimming took 3 bases from V and 4 from J; bases not matched to a gene: 10. The germline V gene has CDR1 SGHAT and CDR2 FQNNGV. CDR3 amino acids: CASSFRGGYQGETQYF. CDR3 bases: TGTGCCAGCAGCTTTCGGGGGGGCTACCAAGGAGAGACCCAGTACTTC.

V usage is TRBV5-5 and J usage is TRBJ2-4; D is unresolved. The germline gives CDR1 SGHKS, CDR2 YYEKEE (reference sequence). Trimming took off 0 bases at V and 15 bases at J, with 13 bases between the two ends. The CDR3 consists of 12 residues. CDR3 loop: CASSLVSDTLYF. CDR3 nucleotide sequence: TGTGCCAGCAGCTTGGTGTCCGACACATTGTACTTC.

The sample holds a few counts of this clonotype. This rearrangement joins TRBV7-9 to TRBJ2-5; D possibly corresponds to TRBD2 (5 bases). Germline CDR1 is SEHNR and CDR2 is FQNEAQ (reference sequence). Trimming cost V 4 bases and J 4 bases, with 13 bases left between them. This CDR3 contains 14 residues. CDR3 region: CASSSGLIPETQYF. The CDR3 nucleotides read TGTGCCAGCAGCTCCGGACTGATCCCAGAGACCCAGTACTTC.

The chain joins TRBV6-2 or TRBV6-3 to TRBJ2-1; a weak D match, TRBD1 (5 bases). The ends were cut back, 7 bases at V and 5 bases at J, with 21 bases in the middle. CDR3 size: 16 residues. Germline CDR1 reads MNHEY; CDR2 reads SVGEGT. The CDR3 DNA sequence: TGTGCCAGCACCTCACCGACACAGGACCCTAACAATGAGCAGTTCTTC. Translating gives CASTSPTQDPNNEQFF.

The chain combines TRBV5-1 with TRBJ2-5; 9 nucleotides agree with TRBD1. The CDR3 loop spans 15 amino acids. CDR1 SGHRS and CDR2 YFSETQ come from the germline V gene. The V and J ends lost 2 bases and 4 bases, in that order; junction bases with no gene match: 6. The CDR3 DNA is TGCGCCAGCAGCTTAGTACAGGGGGCAGGAGAGACCCAGTACTTC. This encodes CASSLVQGAGETQYF.

V gene TRBV9 combines with J gene TRBJ1-2; the D gene is possibly TRBD1 (5 bases). Germline V gives CDR1 SGDLS, CDR2 YYNGEE. V was clipped by 3 bases and J by 2 bases, with 14 bases between them. The CDR3 runs 15 residues. The CDR3 DNA sequence: TGTGCCAGCAGCGCGACCCCGGACAACAACTATGGCTACACCTTC. It codes for CASSATPDNNYGYTF. Supplemented by reference TRBV9 and TRBJ1-2, the full variable domain reads DSGVTQTPKHLITATGQRVTLRCSPRSGDLSVYWYQQSLDQGLQFLIQYYNGEERAKGNILERFSAQQFPDLHSELNLSSLELGDSALYFCASSATPDNNYGYTFGSGTRLTVV.

This clonotype appeared a few times. This sequence joins TRBV9 and TRBJ1-4; D unclear. With 0 bases removed from V and 5 bases from J, the gap between germline ends came to 5 bases. Germline V gives CDR1 SGDLS, CDR2 YYNGEE. This CDR3 has 13 amino acids. The CDR3 loop reads CASSVDGNEKLFF. The CDR3 DNA sequence: TGTGCCAGCAGCGTAGATGGGAATGAAAAACTGTTTTTT.

This clonotype was observed a handful of times. Here the CDR3 reads CASSLNPGQIYEQYF. DNA for the CDR3: TGTGCCAGCAGTCTCAACCCGGGACAGATATACGAGCAGTACTTC. The rearrangement uses TRBV27 and TRBJ2-7; 7 bases are a match to TRBD1. V dropped 5 bases and J dropped 4; count of bases not matched to a gene: 11. The CDR3 is 15 amino acids. In germline, CDR1 is MNHEY, CDR2 SMNVEV (reference sequence).

The CDR3 loop reads CSARDRSETIKNIQYF. The CDR3 nucleotides are TGCAGTGCTAGAGATAGGTCCGAGACTATAAAAAACATTCAGTACTTC. The J gene is TRBJ2-4, the V gene TRBV20-1, with a weak D call TRBD2 (5 bases). The CDR3 consists of 16 residues. Trimming left V 0 bases short and J 4 bases short, with 16 bases between. Germline CDR1 is DFQATT and CDR2 is SNEGSKA (reference sequence).

This chain connects TRBV28 to TRBJ2-1; no definite D call. The DNA end is more similar to TRBJ2-7, so the J call may be wrong. The CDR3 runs 15 residues. The germline V gene has CDR1 MDHEN and CDR2 SYDVKM. In DNA, the CDR3 is TGTGCCAGCAGTTTATCTACGAGCTCCTACAATGAGCAGTACTTC. Translation gives CASSLSTSSYNEQYF.

The V and J genes are TRBV20-1 and TRBJ2-5, with 9 bases lining up with TRBD2. The CDR3 runs 17 residues. V shed 0 bases and J 5 bases; nucleotides not matched to a gene: 13. Germline V gene sequence: CDR1 DFQATT, CDR2 SNEGSKA (reference sequence). CDR3 region: CSARDPWAGGAKETQYF. The CDR3 DNA reads TGCAGTGCTAGAGATCCCTGGGCGGGGGGGGCGAAGGAGACCCAGTACTTC.

This clonotype was counted at least ten times. The CDR3 loop reads CASRRGTPETQYF. CDR3 coding DNA: TGTGCCAGCAGACGCGGGACACCTGAGACCCAGTACTTC. The gene calls are TRBV12-3 or TRBV12-4 and TRBJ2-5; either TRBD1 or TRBD2 may supply D (6 bases each). This CDR3 is built from 13 residues. Trimming shortened V by 6 bases and J by 5 bases, and 13 bases separated the two germline ends.